This TCR beta chain was identified in a study of Tregs in tolerant kidney transplant recipients. Points from the study as a whole: This study did not directly address biological reproducibility. Activated donor B cell expansion appeared to reveal the most relevant donor-specific TCRbeta repertoire. The small number of patients limits these findings pending further validation.

TCRdb's table, derived via immunoSEQ multiplex PCR, lists solely in-frame clones and lacks some. The sample has tens of thousands of clones, less than 90% seen once. A note on this clone: Its specificity is not known.

CD4+CD25+CD127- Tregs, CD4+CD25- non-Tregs, CD4 and CD8 cells were sorted. V gave up 5 bases and J gave up 10 bases, with 11 bases separating them. The CDR3 loop spans 11 amino acids. Germline V CDR1 and CDR2: PRHDT, FYEKMQ (reference sequence). The V call is TRBV13, the J call TRBJ1-1; the D is unclear. The receptor was isolated from a human donor in good health. The sample consisted of CD4+ T cells from blood. This CDR3 is CASSPVDPAFF. The CDR3 nucleotides read TGTGCCAGCAGCCCAGTCGACCCAGCTTTCTTT.